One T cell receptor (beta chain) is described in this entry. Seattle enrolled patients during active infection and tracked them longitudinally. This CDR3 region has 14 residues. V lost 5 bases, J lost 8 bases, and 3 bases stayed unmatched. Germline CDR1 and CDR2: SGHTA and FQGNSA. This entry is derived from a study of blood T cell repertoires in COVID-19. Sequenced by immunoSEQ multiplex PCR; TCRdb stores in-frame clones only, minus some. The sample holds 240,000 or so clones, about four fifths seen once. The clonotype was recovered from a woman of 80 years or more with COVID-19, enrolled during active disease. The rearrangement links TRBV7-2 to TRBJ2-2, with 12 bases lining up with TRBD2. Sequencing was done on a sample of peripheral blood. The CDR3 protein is CASSNLAGGGELFF. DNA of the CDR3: TGTGCCAGCAGCAATCTAGCGGGAGGGGGGGAGCTGTTTTTT.